These T cell receptor beta chains were read from a single sample in a study of blood T cell repertoires in COVID-19. This table comes from immunoSEQ multiplex PCR, and its TCRdb copy is limited to in-frame clones, with some not included. Of just over 350,000 clones listed, about 90% are singletons. The sample comprised PBMCs or T cells enriched from blood (not recorded which). These receptors were taken from a woman in her twenties or thirties who had recovered from COVID-19. CDR3s include the opening cysteine and the closing phenylalanine or tryptophan. Clone size is not always given. Where it is, it says once, few, many or a class for expanded clones.

J,V,size,length,CDR3
TRBJ1-4,TRBV15,.,16,CATSRGTGAANEKLFF
TRBJ2-7,TRBV29-1,.,15,CSVGGPGRKYYEQYF
TRBJ2-7,TRBV19,.,15,CASRQTSGPLYEQYF
TRBJ2-5,TRBV19,once,13,CASSGQGRETQYF
TRBJ2-3,TRBV4-2,.,15,CASSEASGSTDTQYF
TRBJ2-7,TRBV9,.,15,CASSLGLADSYEQYF
TRBJ1-1,TRBV5-1,.,14,CASSFSHRGDTTFF
TRBJ1-1,TRBV5-6,.,14,CASSFLGGNTEAFF
TRBJ2-1,TRBV21-1,.,18,CASSPTGCDRAKNNEQFF
TRBJ2-1,TRBV29-1,once,15,CSDSPGLAAYNEQFF
TRBJ2-7,TRBV5-4,.,12,CASSLDQDEQYF
TRBJ2-5,TRBV4-1,.,14,CASSIRQGQETQYF
TRBJ2-3,TRBV4-1,.,17,CASSQATLAGGPDTQYF
TRBJ1-6,TRBV5-4,.,14,CASSYGDFNSPLHF
TRBJ1-4,TRBV4-1,.,15,CASSQSYRDREKLFF
TRBJ1-1,TRBV5-4,.,13,CASSPLGVPEAFF
TRBJ1-5,TRBV6-1,few,13,CASSELGSRPQHF
TRBJ2-5,TRBV20-1,.,13,CSASGDSLETQYF
TRBJ1-1,TRBV27,.,14,CASSFSDRGLGAFF
TRBJ2-5,TRBV15,.,14,CATSRDRGLETQYF
TRBJ1-3,TRBV5-3,.,16,CARSFPRRRAGNTIYF
TRBJ2-5,TRBV27,.,19,CASSLDTDREKSIKETQYF
TRBJ1-2,TRBV6-5,.,13,CASSYSDTGGYTF
TRBJ1-2,TRBV19,.,15,CASRDSIGAYYGYTF
TRBJ1-2,TRBV5-8,.,15,CASSLRLGANYGYTF
TRBJ2-7,TRBV2,.,13,CASSPTGNYEQYF
TRBJ2-7,TRBV19,.,15,CASSIQGGRQYEQYF
TRBJ1-1,TRBV27,.,13,CASSFRGGTEAFF
TRBJ2-7,TRBV2,.,15,CASSTLLDTDYEQYF
TRBJ2-1,TRBV11-3,.,15,CASSLRTSGYNEQFF
TRBJ2-5,TRBV15,.,14,CATSRTSGGETQYF
TRBJ2-7,TRBV4-1,.,16,CASSQDRYVHSYEQYF
TRBJ2-7,TRBV24-1,.,15,CATSDPDRNSGEQYF
TRBJ2-1,TRBV7-6,once,12,CASSLPSNLQFF
TRBJ2-1,TRBV9,few,15,CASSVREGSYNEQFF
TRBJ1-2,TRBV27,.,19,CASSLHLGTVQGASYGYTF
TRBJ1-4,TRBV6-5,.,15,CASSSLDRSNEKLFF
TRBJ2-3,TRBV7-9,.,17,CASSLWIAGDGTDTQYF
TRBJ2-2,TRBV2,.,14,CASRELAGVGELFF
TRBJ1-1,TRBV5-8,once,18,CASSLAGAERATGAEAFF
TRBJ1-2,TRBV18,.,12,CASSGEQEGYTF
TRBJ2-7,TRBV5-1,.,15,CASSFGTSGPYEQYF
TRBJ1-5,TRBV9,.,15,CASSVDGVSNQPQHF
TRBJ1-5,TRBV12-3/TRBV12-4,.,12,CASSSEFQPQHF
TRBJ2-7,TRBV10-2,.,13,CASSEREWYEQYF
TRBJ1-1,TRBV5-1,.,14,CASSLNGGNTEAFF
TRBJ1-6,TRBV18,.,14,CASSPGTEGVPLHF
TRBJ2-4,TRBV28,.,16,CASSSPKEAAKNIQYF
TRBJ2-7,TRBV6-1,.,15,CASSEARYYSYEQYF
TRBJ2-6,TRBV7-3,.,18,CASSVTGGWPPGANVLTF
TRBJ2-3,TRBV11-2,once,16,CASSSSSGRDTDTQYF
TRBJ2-5,TRBV9,.,15,CASSVVGGQSETQYF
TRBJ1-2,TRBV7-9,.,14,CASSLWSTGGGYTF
TRBJ2-7,TRBV14,.,13,CASSQDRSGGKYF
TRBJ1-6,TRBV19,.,15,CASSSGLGGASPLHF
TRBJ2-7,TRBV6-6,.,12,CASSWTDYEQYF
TRBJ1-4,TRBV2,once,15,CASSAAGREREKLFF